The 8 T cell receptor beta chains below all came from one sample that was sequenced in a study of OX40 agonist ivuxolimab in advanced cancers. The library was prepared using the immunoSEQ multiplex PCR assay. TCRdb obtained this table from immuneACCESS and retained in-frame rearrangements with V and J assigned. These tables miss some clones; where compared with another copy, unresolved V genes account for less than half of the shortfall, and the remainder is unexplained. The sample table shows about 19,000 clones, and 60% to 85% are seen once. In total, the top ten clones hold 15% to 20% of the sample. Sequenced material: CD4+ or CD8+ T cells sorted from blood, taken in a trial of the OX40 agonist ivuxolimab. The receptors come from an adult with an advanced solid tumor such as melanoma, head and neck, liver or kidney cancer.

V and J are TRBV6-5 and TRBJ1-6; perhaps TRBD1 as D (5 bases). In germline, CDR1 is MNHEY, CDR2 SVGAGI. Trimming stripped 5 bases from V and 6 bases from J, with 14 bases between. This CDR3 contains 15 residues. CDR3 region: CASSPAGGSNSPLHF. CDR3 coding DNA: TGTGCCAGCAGTCCCGCGGGGGGTAGTAATTCACCCCTCCACTTT.

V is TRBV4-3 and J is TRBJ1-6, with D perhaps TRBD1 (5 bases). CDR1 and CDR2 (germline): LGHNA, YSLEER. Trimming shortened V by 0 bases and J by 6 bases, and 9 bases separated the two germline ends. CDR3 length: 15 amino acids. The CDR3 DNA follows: TGCGCCAGCAGCCAAGATATTAGGGGTAATTCACCCCTCCACTTT. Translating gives CASSQDIRGNSPLHF.

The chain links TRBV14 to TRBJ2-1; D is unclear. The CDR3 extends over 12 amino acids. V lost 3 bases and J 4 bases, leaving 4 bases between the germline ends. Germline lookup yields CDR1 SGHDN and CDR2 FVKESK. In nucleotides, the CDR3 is TGTGCCAGCAGCCACGAGTACAATGAGCAGTTCTTC. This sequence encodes CASSHEYNEQFF.

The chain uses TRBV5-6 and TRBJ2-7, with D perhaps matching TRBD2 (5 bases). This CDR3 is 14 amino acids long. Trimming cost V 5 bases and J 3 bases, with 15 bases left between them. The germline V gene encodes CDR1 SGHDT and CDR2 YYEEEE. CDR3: CASSEIARDYEQYF. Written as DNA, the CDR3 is TGTGCCAGCAGTGAAATAGCGCGCGACTACGAGCAGTACTTC.

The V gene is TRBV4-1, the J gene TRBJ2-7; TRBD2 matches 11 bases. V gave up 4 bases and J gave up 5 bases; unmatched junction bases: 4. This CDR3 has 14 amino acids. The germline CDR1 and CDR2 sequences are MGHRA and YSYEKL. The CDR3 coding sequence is TGCGCCAGCAGCCGACCGGGACTAGCGGACGAGCAGTACTTC. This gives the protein CASSRPGLADEQYF.

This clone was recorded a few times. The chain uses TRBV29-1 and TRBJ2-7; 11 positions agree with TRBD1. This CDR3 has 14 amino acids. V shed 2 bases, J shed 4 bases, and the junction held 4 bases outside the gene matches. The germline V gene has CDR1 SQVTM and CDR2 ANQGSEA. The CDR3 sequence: CSVESGQGGYEQYF. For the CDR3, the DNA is TGCAGCGTTGAATCGGGACAGGGGGGATACGAGCAGTACTTC.

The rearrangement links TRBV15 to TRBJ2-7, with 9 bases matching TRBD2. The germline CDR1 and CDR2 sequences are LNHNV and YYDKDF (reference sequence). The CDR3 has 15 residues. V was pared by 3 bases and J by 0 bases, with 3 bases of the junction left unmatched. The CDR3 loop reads CATSRDSGGSYEQYF. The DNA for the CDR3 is TGTGCCACCAGCAGGGATAGCGGGGGCTCCTACGAGCAGTACTTC.

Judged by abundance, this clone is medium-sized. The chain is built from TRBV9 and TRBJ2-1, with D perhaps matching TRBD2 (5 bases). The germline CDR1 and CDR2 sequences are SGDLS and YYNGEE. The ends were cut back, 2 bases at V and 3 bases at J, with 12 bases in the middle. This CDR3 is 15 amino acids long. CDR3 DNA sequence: TGTGCCAGCAGCGTGGGTAATGAGGGCTACAATGAGCAGTTCTTC. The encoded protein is CASSVGNEGYNEQFF.